This TCR beta chain originates from a study of tumor-infiltrating lymphocytes in oesophageal squamous cell carcinoma. TCRdb reprocessed the PCR reads with MiXCR, giving one entry per CDR3 protein. The sample includes about 10,000 distinct CDR3 sequences, 60% to 70% of them seen just once. V lost 8 bases, J lost 4 bases, and 11 bases stayed unmatched. The CDR3 extends over 16 amino acids. This TCR was sampled from a female donor with esophageal squamous cell carcinoma. The sample taken for sequencing was esophageal tumor tissue. The chain uses TRBV5-3 and TRBJ2-1; 11 positions match TRBD2. TRBV5-3 has ORF status, its function being uncertain. This CDR3 is CASSPPSGRLYNEQFF. As DNA, the CDR3 is TGTGCCAGCAGCCCACCTAGCGGGAGGCTATACAATGAGCAGTTCTTC.